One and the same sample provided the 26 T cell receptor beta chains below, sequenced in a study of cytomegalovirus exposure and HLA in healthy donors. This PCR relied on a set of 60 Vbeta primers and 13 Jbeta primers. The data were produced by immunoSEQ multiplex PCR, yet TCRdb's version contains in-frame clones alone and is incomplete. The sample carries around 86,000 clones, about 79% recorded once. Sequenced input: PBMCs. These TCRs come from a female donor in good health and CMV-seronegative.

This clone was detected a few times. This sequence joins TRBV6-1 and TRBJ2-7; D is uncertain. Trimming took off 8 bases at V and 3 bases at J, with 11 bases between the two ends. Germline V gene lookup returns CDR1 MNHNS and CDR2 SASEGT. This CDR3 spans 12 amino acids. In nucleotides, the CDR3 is TGTGCCAGCCCCCGAAGCCTCTACGAGCAGTACTTC. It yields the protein CASPRSLYEQYF.

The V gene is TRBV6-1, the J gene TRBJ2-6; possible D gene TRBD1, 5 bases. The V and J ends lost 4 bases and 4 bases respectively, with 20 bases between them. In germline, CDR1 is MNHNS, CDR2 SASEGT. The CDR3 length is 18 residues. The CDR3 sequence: CASSATLASGRGANVLTF. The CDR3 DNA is TGTGCCAGCAGTGCGACGTTAGCCTCAGGGCGAGGGGCCAACGTCCTGACTTTC.

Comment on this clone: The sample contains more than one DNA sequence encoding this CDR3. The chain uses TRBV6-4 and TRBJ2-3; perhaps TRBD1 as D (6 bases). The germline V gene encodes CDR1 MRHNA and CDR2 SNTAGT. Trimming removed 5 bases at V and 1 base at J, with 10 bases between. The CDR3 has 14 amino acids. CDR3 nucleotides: TGTGCCAGCAGTCCACAGGGTGGCACAGATACGCAGTATTTT. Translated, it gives CASSPQGGTDTQYF.

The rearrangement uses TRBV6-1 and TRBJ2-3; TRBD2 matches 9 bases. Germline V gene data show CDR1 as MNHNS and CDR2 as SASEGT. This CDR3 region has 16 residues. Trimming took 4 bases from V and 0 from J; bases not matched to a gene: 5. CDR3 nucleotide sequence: TGTGCCAGCAGTGGGATGCGGGGGGGGAGCACAGATACGCAGTATTTT. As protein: CASSGMRGGSTDTQYF.

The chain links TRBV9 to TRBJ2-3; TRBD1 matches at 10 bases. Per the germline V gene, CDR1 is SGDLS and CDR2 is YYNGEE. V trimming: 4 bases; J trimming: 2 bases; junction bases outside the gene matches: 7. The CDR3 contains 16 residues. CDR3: CASSPPGQGYTDTQYF. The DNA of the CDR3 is TGTGCCAGCAGCCCGCCGGGACAGGGGTACACAGATACGCAGTATTTT.

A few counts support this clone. Written as DNA, the CDR3 is TGTGCCAGCACCGCCCTCGGGGGGGACACTGAAGCTTTCTTT. It codes for CASTALGGDTEAFF. The chain employs TRBV25-1 and TRBJ1-1; D possibly corresponds to TRBD1 (5 bases). V was shortened by 7 bases and J by 3 bases, with 15 bases between the two germline ends. In germline, CDR1 is MGHDK, CDR2 SYGVNS. The length of the CDR3 is 14 residues.

Here the CDR3 DNA reads TGCAGCGTTATGGGACAGGCGAGCTCTGGAAACACCATATATTTT. This sequence encodes CSVMGQASSGNTIYF. The chain uses TRBV29-1 and TRBJ1-3, with 8 bases identical to TRBD1. The J segment lost 0 bases and the V segment lost 5 bases, leaving 6 bases of the junction unmatched. Germline assignment: CDR1 SQVTM and CDR2 ANQGSEA. This CDR3 contains 15 residues. Full variable domain (rest looked up from reference TRBV29-1 and TRBJ1-3): SAVISQKPSRDICQRGTSLTIQCQVDSQVTMMFWYRQQPGQSLTLIATANQGSEATYESGFVIDKFPISRPNLTFSTLTVSNMSPEDSSIYLCSVMGQASSGNTIYFGEGSWLTVV.

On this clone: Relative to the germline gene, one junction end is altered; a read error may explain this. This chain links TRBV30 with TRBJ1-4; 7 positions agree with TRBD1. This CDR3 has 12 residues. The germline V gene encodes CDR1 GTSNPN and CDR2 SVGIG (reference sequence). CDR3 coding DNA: TGTGCCTGGAACGTGGGGACAGCTAGAATGAGATTT. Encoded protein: CAWNVGTARMRF.

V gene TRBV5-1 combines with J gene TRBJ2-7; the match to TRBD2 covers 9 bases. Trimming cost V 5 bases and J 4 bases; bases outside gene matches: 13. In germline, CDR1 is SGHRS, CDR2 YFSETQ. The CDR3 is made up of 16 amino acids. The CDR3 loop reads CASRPDPTSGTYEQYF. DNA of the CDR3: TGCGCCAGCAGGCCCGACCCGACTAGCGGTACTTACGAGCAGTACTTC.

CDR3: CASSYSPGPRGSPLHF. CDR3 nucleotides: TGTGCCAGCAGTTACTCGCCAGGCCCCAGGGGTTCACCCCTCCACTTT. This chain connects TRBV6-5 to TRBJ1-6; tentative D call: TRBD1 (6 bases). V lost 0 bases and J 9 bases, leaving 15 bases between the germline ends. This CDR3 contains 16 residues. Germline V gives CDR1 MNHEY, CDR2 SVGAGI.

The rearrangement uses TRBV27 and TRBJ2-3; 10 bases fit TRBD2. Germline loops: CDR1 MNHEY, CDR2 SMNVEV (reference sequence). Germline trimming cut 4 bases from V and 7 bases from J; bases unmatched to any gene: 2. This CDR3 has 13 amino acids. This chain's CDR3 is CASSSSGRYTQYF. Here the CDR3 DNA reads TGTGCCAGCAGTTCTAGCGGGAGATATACGCAGTATTTT.

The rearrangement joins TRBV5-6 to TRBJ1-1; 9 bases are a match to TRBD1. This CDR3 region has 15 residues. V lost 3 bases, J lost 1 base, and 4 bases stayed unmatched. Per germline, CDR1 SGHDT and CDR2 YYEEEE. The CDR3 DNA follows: TGTGCCAGCAGCTACCTGGGACAGGGGAACACTGAAGCTTTCTTT. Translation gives CASSYLGQGNTEAFF.

The CDR3 region has the DNA TGTGCCAGCAGTTACGACAACCGGGGTCAGCCCCAGCATTTT. Translated, it gives CASSYDNRGQPQHF. The chain has TRBV6-5 and TRBJ1-5; D is uncertain. The V gene lost 2 bases and the J gene lost 6 bases, with 11 bases spanning the gap. CDR1 MNHEY and CDR2 SVGAGI come from the germline V gene. CDR3 length: 14 residues.

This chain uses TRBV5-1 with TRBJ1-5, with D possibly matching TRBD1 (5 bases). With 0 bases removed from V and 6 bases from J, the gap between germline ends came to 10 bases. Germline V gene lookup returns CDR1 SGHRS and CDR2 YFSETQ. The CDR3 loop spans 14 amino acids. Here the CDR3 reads CASSLDGGSQPQHF. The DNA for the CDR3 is TGCGCCAGCAGCTTGGACGGGGGAAGTCAGCCCCAGCATTTT.

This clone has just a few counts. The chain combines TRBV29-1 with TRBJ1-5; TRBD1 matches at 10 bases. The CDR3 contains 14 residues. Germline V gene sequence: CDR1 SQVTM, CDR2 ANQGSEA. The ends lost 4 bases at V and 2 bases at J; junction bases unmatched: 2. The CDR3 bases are TGCAGCGTTGGGACAGGGGGTGGCAATCAGCCCCAGCATTTT. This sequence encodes CSVGTGGGNQPQHF.

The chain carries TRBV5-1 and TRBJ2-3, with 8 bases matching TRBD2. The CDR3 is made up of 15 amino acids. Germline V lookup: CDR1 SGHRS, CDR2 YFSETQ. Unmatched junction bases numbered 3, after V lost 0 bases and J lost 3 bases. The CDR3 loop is CASSLVASGTDTQYF. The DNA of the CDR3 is TGCGCCAGCAGCTTGGTGGCTAGCGGGACAGATACGCAGTATTTT.

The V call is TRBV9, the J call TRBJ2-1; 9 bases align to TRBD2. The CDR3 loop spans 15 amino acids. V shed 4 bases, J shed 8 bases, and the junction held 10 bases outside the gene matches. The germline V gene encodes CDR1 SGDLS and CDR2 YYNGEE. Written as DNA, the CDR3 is TGTGCCAGCAGCCCCGGCGGGAGGGCCGGAGATGAGCAGTTCTTC. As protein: CASSPGGRAGDEQFF.

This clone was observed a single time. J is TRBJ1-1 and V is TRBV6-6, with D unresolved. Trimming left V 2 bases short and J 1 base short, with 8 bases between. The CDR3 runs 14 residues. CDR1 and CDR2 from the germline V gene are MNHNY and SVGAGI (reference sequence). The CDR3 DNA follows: TGTGCCAGCAGTTACAAATCAGAGAACACTGAAGCTTTCTTT. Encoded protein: CASSYKSENTEAFF.

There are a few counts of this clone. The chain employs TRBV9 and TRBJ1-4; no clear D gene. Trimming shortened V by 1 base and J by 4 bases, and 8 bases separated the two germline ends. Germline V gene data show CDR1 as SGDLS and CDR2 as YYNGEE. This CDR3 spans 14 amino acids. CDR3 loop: CASSVNEGNEKLFF. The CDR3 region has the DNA TGTGCCAGCAGCGTAAACGAGGGTAATGAAAAACTGTTTTTT.

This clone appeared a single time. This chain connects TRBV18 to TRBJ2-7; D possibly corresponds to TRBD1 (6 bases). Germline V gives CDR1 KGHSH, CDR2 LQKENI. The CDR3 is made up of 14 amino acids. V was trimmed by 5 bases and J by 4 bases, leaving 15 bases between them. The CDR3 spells CASSERQVVYEQYF. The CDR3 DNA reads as TGTGCCAGCTCAGAACGACAGGTCGTGTACGAGCAGTACTTC.

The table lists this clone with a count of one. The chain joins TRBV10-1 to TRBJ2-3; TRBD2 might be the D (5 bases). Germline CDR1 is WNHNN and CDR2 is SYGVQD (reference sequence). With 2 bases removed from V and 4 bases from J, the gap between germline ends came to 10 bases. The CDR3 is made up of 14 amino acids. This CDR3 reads CASSERASPDTQYF. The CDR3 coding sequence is TGCGCCAGCAGTGAGAGGGCTAGCCCAGATACGCAGTATTTT.

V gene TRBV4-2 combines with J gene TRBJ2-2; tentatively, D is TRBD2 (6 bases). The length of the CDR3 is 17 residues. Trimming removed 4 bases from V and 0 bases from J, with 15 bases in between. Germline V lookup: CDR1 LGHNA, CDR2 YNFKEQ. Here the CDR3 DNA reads TGTGCCAGCAGCCCGCGGGGTGGAGGGGCGAACACCGGGGAGCTGTTTTTT. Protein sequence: CASSPRGGGANTGELFF.

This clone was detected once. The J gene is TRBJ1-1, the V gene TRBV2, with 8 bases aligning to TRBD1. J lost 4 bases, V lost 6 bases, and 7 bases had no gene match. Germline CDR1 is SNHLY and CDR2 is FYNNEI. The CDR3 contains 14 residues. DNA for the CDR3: TGTGCCAGCAGCTCCCAGGGGGCGGGCACTGAAGCTTTCTTT. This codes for CASSSQGAGTEAFF.

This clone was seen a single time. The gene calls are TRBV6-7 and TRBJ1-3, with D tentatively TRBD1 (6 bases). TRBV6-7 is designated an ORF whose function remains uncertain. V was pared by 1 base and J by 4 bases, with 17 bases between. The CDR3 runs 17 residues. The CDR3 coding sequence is TGTGCCAGCAGTTACTGTGGGGCAGGGGCTCCCGGAAACACCATATATTTT. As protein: CASSYCGAGAPGNTIYF.

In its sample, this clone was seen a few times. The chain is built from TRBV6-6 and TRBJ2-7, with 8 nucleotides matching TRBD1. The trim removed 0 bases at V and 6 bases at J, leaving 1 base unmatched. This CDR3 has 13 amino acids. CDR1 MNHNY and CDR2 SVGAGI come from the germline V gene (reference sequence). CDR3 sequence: CASSYSTGAEQYF. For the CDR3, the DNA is TGTGCCAGCAGTTACTCGACAGGGGCCGAGCAGTACTTC.

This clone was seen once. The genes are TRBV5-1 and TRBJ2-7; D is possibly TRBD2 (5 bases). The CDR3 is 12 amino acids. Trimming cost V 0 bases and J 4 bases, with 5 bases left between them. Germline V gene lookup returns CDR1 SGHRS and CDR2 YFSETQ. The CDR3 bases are TGCGCCAGCAGCTTGGGACTATACGAGCAGTACTTC. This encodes CASSLGLYEQYF.